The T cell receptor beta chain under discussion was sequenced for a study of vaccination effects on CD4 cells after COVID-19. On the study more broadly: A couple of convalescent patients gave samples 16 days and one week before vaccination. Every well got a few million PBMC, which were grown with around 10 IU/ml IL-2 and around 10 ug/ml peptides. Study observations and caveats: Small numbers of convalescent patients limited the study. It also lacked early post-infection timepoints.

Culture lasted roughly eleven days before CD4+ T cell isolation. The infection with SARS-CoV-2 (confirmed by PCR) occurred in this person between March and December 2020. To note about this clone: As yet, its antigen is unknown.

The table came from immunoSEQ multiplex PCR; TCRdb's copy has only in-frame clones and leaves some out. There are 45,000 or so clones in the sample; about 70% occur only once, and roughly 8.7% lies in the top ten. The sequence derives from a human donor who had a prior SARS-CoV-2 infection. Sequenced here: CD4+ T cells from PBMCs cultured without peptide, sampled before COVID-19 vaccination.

The CDR3 sequence: CASSEMGATNEKLFF. CDR3 DNA: TGTGCCAGCAGTGAGATGGGGGCAACTAATGAAAAACTGTTTTTT. The V and J genes are TRBV2 and TRBJ1-4, with D maybe TRBD1 (5 bases). The CDR3 consists of 15 residues. Looked up from germline, CDR1 is SNHLY and CDR2 is FYNNEI. With 3 bases removed from V and 0 bases from J, the gap between germline ends came to 8 bases.